One and the same sample provided the 26 T cell receptor beta chains below, sequenced in a study of shared T cell receptors in the human thymus. TCRdb's table, derived via immunoSEQ multiplex PCR, lists solely in-frame clones and lacks some. The sample contains roughly 410,000 clones, around 93% of which appear only once. Sequencing was carried out using thymocytes. Receptor source: a human donor.

V is TRBV4-2 and J is TRBJ2-3; 9 bases are a match to TRBD2. The junction had 8 bases not matched to a gene; V was cut back by 1 base and J by 3 bases. CDR1 LGHNA and CDR2 YNFKEQ come from the germline V gene. The CDR3 has 17 amino acids. CDR3 DNA sequence: TGTGCCAGCAGCCAAGGGTTAGCGGGAGATGGGACAGATACGCAGTATTTT. Translated: CASSQGLAGDGTDTQYF.

This sequence joins TRBV7-2 and TRBJ1-4; possibly TRBD1 for D (5 bases). Trimming took off 4 bases at V and 10 bases at J, with 13 bases between the two ends. Germline V gene sequence: CDR1 SGHTA, CDR2 FQGNSA. This CDR3 spans 13 amino acids. The CDR3 protein is CASSSLGGGKLFF. DNA of the CDR3: TGTGCCAGCAGCTCCCTTGGGGGTGGAAAACTGTTTTTT. The whole variable domain, filled in from reference TRBV7-2 and TRBJ1-4, reads GAGVSQSPSNKVTEKGKDVELRCDPISGHTALYWYRQSLGQGLEFLIYFQGNSAPDKSGLPSDRFSAERTGGSVSTLTIQRTQQEDSAVYLCASSSLGGGKLFFGSGTQLSVL.

The chain links TRBV21-1 to TRBJ2-7. TRBV21-1 is termed a pseudogene. The CDR3 has 14 amino acids. The CDR3 loop is CASSKAVRTYEQYF. The CDR3 nucleotides read TGTGCCAGCAGCAAAGCGGTTCGTACCTACGAGCAGTACTTC.

This chain links TRBV19 with TRBJ2-7; 8 nucleotides agree with TRBD1. This CDR3 region has 17 residues. The V segment lost 3 bases and the J segment 4 bases; nucleotides outside the gene matches: 14. In germline, CDR1 is LNHDA, CDR2 SQIVND (reference sequence). The CDR3 here is CASSIHLPDREGYEQYF. The CDR3 bases are TGTGCCAGTAGTATTCATCTCCCGGACAGGGAAGGGTACGAGCAGTACTTC.

V gene TRBV7-5 combines with J gene TRBJ2-7; whether TRBD2, the table's D call, matches the DNA was not checked. TRBV7-5 is a pseudogene locus. This CDR3 contains 12 residues. CDR3 DNA sequence: TGTGTCAGAAGCCTCATCCGGGGGCTCGGGAGGTTC. It specifies CVRSLIRGLGRF.

This chain links TRBV6-5 with TRBJ2-5; tentative D call: TRBD2 (6 bases). The V end was cut by 0 bases, the J end by 4 bases, with 15 bases between. This CDR3 comprises 16 residues. CDR1 is MNHEY and CDR2 is SVGAGI in the germline V gene. The CDR3 spells CASSYSATSLGETQYF. CDR3 DNA: TGTGCCAGCAGTTACTCGGCTACTAGCTTGGGAGAGACCCAGTACTTC.

The genes are TRBV7-2 and TRBJ2-1; 8 positions match TRBD2. CDR3 size: 16 residues. Germline lookup yields CDR1 SGHTA and CDR2 FQGNSA. Losses at the gene ends were 0 bases for V and 6 bases for J; bases not matched to a gene: 7. The CDR3 protein is CASSLAAGLACNEQFF. CDR3 nucleotide sequence: TGTGCCAGCAGCTTAGCGGCCGGACTAGCTTGCAATGAGCAGTTCTTC. The full variable domain, its missing parts supplied by reference TRBV7-2 and TRBJ2-1, is GAGVSQSPSNKVTEKGKDVELRCDPISGHTALYWYRQSLGQGLEFLIYFQGNSAPDKSGLPSDRFSAERTGGSVSTLTIQRTQQEDSAVYLCASSLAAGLACNEQFFGPGTRLTVL.

V and J are TRBV7-9 and TRBJ1-2, with D maybe TRBD1 (6 bases). V lost 6 bases, J lost 4 bases, and 21 bases lay in between. Per the germline V gene, CDR1 is SEHNR and CDR2 is FQNEAQ (reference sequence). The CDR3 totals 16 residues. As DNA, the CDR3 is TGTGCCAGCAGTTACTCTAGTGGACAGATTTTCTATGGCTACACCTTC. Translating gives CASSYSSGQIFYGYTF.

The V gene is TRBV7-2, the J gene TRBJ2-1, with D unclear. Germline V gene lookup returns CDR1 SGHTA and CDR2 FQGNSA. V lost 1 base to trimming and J lost 0 bases, with 10 bases between them. The CDR3 sequence is 16 residues long. Here the CDR3 DNA reads TGTGCCAGCAGCTTAGGAGTGGTGGGCTCCTACAATGAGCAGTTCTTC. Its protein is CASSLGVVGSYNEQFF.

The chain combines TRBV10-2 with TRBJ2-5; 9 nucleotides agree with TRBD1. V was pared by 9 bases and J by 3 bases, with 2 bases of the junction left unmatched. This CDR3 spans 12 amino acids. Germline loops: CDR1 WSHSY, CDR2 SAAADI. This CDR3 is CASRTGEETQYF. CDR3 DNA: TGCGCCAGTAGGACAGGGGAAGAGACCCAGTACTTC.

The chain links TRBV9 to TRBJ1-5; D not certain. Between the trimmed V and J ends, which lost 3 bases and 7 bases, there was a span of 17 bases. CDR1 and CDR2 (germline): SGDLS, YYNGEE. CDR3 length: 15 amino acids. The CDR3 sequence is CASSGGLSAGQPQHF. CDR3 DNA sequence: TGTGCCAGCAGCGGCGGGCTCTCTGCGGGGCAGCCCCAGCATTTT.

This chain joins TRBV19 and TRBJ2-5; tentatively, D is TRBD1 (6 bases). The germline V gene encodes CDR1 LNHDA and CDR2 SQIVND (reference sequence). Trimming cost V 4 bases and J 2 bases, with 17 bases left between them. This CDR3 spans 16 amino acids. The CDR3 sequence is CASSKSGAKTQETQYF. The CDR3, as DNA: TGTGCCAGTAGTAAGTCAGGGGCGAAAACTCAAGAGACCCAGTACTTC. The complete variable domain, with remaining parts taken from reference TRBV19 and TRBJ2-5, reads DGGITQSPKYLFRKEGQNVTLSCEQNLNHDAMYWYRQDPGQGLRLIYYSQIVNDFQKGDIAEGYSVSREKKESFPLTVTSAQKNPTAFYLCASSKSGAKTQETQYFGPGTRLLVL.

The J gene is TRBJ1-1, the V gene TRBV5-8; 10 bases line up with TRBD1. The CDR3 is made up of 17 amino acids. Germline trimming cut 5 bases from V and 5 bases from J; bases unmatched to any gene: 15. The germline V gene has CDR1 SGHTS and CDR2 YDEGEE. The CDR3: CASRSGIIDRGPTEAFF. For the CDR3, the DNA is TGTGCCAGCAGATCGGGGATAATAGACAGGGGGCCTACTGAAGCTTTCTTT.

This chain connects TRBV27 to TRBJ2-7; the match to TRBD2 covers 8 bases. J gave up 9 bases and V 5 bases, and 3 bases lay outside the gene matches. The V gene's germline CDR1 is MNHEY and CDR2 SMNVEV (reference sequence). This CDR3 is 11 amino acids long. DNA for the CDR3: TGTGCCAGCAGTGTAGCGGGAAGGCAGTACTTC. Translating it yields CASSVAGRQYF.

The J gene is TRBJ1-5, the V gene TRBV28, with 7 bases aligning to TRBD1. After removal of 5 bases from V and 7 bases from J, the junction contained 8 bases not matched to a gene. The CDR3 has 14 amino acids. CDR1 is MDHEN and CDR2 is SYDVKM in the germline V gene. The CDR3 nucleotides read TGTGCCAGCAGTCTAAGACAGGGCGGGCAGCCCCAGCATTTT. This translates into CASSLRQGGQPQHF.

This rearrangement joins TRBV27 to TRBJ2-7, with TRBD2 matching 10 bases. CDR1 is MNHEY and CDR2 is SMNVEV in the germline V gene (reference sequence). CDR3 size: 16 residues. Unmatched junction bases numbered 11, after V lost 5 bases and J lost 4 bases. The CDR3 region is CASSGAVGTSDYEQYF. The CDR3 bases are TGTGCCAGCAGTGGGGCCGTTGGGACTAGCGATTACGAGCAGTACTTC.

This chain links TRBV7-2 with TRBJ1-2; unclear D gene. The CDR3 is 16 amino acids. Trimming shortened V by 5 bases and J by 6 bases, and 22 bases separated the two germline ends. CDR1 and CDR2 from the germline V gene are SGHTA and FQGNSA. The CDR3 region has the DNA TGTGCCAGCAGCCCATGGTTGGAAGGGAACGTTAATGGCTACACCTTC. As protein: CASSPWLEGNVNGYTF.

This chain joins TRBV7-2 and TRBJ2-7, with D unclear. The CDR3 extends over 14 amino acids. Germline lookup yields CDR1 SGHTA and CDR2 FQGNSA. V was cut by 7 bases and J by 2 bases, with 15 bases left in between. The CDR3 nucleotides are TGTGCCAGCACCTCGTCACTACCGACCTACGAGCAGTACTTC. Its translation: CASTSSLPTYEQYF.

This clone came up a few times. The chain links TRBV14 to TRBJ2-7, with TRBD1 matching 9 bases. Trimming took 1 base from V and 3 from J; bases not matched to a gene: 4. Germline V CDR1 and CDR2: SGHDN, FVKESK. The CDR3 is made up of 15 amino acids. The CDR3 region is CASSQGRQGDYEQYF. In DNA form, the CDR3 reads TGTGCCAGCAGCCAAGGGCGACAGGGGGACTACGAGCAGTACTTC.

V is TRBV19 and J is TRBJ2-2; 11 bases agree with TRBD2. CDR3 size: 20 residues. Per the germline V gene, CDR1 is LNHDA and CDR2 is SQIVND (reference sequence). V dropped 4 bases and J dropped 4; count of bases not matched to a gene: 17. The CDR3 loop is CASSTRTSGRNPWGTGELFF. CDR3 bases: TGTGCCAGTAGTACCCGGACTAGCGGGCGAAACCCTTGGGGCACCGGGGAGCTGTTTTTT.

V and J are TRBV6-1 and TRBJ2-5; D possibly corresponds to TRBD2 (5 bases). Germline V gene lookup returns CDR1 MNHNS and CDR2 SASEGT. Trimming pared 4 bases from V and 4 bases from J, leaving 19 bases between. The CDR3 loop spans 16 amino acids. The CDR3 region is CASSGESTSGRETQYF. CDR3 sequence (DNA): TGTGCCAGCAGTGGGGAATCCACTAGTGGGCGAGAGACCCAGTACTTC.

The V call is TRBV28, the J call TRBJ1-2, with a tentative D call TRBD1 (5 bases). There are 14 residues in the CDR3. Trimming removed 4 bases at V and 2 bases at J, with 11 bases between. Germline V lookup: CDR1 MDHEN, CDR2 SYDVKM. CDR3 loop: CASSSGRTNYGYTF. For the CDR3, the DNA is TGTGCCAGCAGTTCGGGACGGACAAACTATGGCTACACCTTC.

The chain couples TRBV27 to TRBJ1-1, with 10 bases identical to TRBD1. The CDR3 runs to 20 residues. Germline V gene lookup returns CDR1 MNHEY and CDR2 SMNVEV (reference sequence). Trimming cost V 8 bases and J 0 bases; bases outside gene matches: 21. CDR3 amino acids: CASGNRDRGKHVGMNTEAFF. DNA for the CDR3: TGTGCCAGCGGAAACCGGGACAGGGGAAAACATGTGGGAATGAACACTGAAGCTTTCTTT.

The chain uses TRBV9 and TRBJ2-6, with 8 bases matching TRBD2. This CDR3 has 14 amino acids. J was trimmed by 15 bases and V by 2 bases; bases with no gene match: 10. Germline lookup yields CDR1 SGDLS and CDR2 YYNGEE. The DNA of the CDR3 is TGTGCCAGCAGCGTGAGCGGGGGCGTTACAGACCTGACTTTC. Translating gives CASSVSGGVTDLTF.

This clone was picked up one time. The chain combines TRBV9 with TRBJ2-5, with TRBD2 matching over 7 bases. Germline loops: CDR1 SGDLS, CDR2 YYNGEE. The V and J ends lost 1 base and 5 bases, in that order; junction bases with no gene match: 8. The CDR3 spans 15 residues. CDR3 coding DNA: TGTGCCAGCAGCGTAATCTGGGGAGGGGAGGAGACCCAGTACTTC. Translated: CASSVIWGGEETQYF. The full variable domain, its missing parts supplied by reference TRBV9 and TRBJ2-5, is DSGVTQTPKHLITATGQRVTLRCSPRSGDLSVYWYQQSLDQGLQFLIQYYNGEERAKGNILERFSAQQFPDLHSELNLSSLELGDSALYFCASSVIWGGEETQYFGPGTRLLVL.

V usage is TRBV6-6 and J usage is TRBJ2-1, with D perhaps given as TRBD1 or TRBD2 (6 bases each). Germline CDR1 reads MNHNY; CDR2 reads SVGAGI (reference sequence). The CDR3 consists of 16 residues. Deletions cut 6 bases from V and 7 bases from J, with 22 bases between. The CDR3 here is CASSPVSIRGGNEQFF. For the CDR3, the DNA is TGTGCCAGCAGCCCCGTCTCGATAAGAGGGGGGAATGAGCAGTTCTTC.